The T cell receptor beta chain described here comes from a study of cytomegalovirus exposure and HLA in healthy donors. The CDR3 covers 13 residues. The V end was cut by 0 bases, the J end by 5 bases, with 8 bases between. Germline CDR1 SGHRS, CDR2 YFSETQ. The PCR had 60 Vbeta and 13 Jbeta primers. The data were produced by immunoSEQ multiplex PCR, yet TCRdb's version contains in-frame clones alone and is incomplete. There are some 160,000 clones in the sample; under 90% occur only once, and approximately 1.9% lies in the top ten. The sequence came from a man between 18 and 35 years old in good health and CMV-seronegative. The chain carries TRBV5-1 and TRBJ1-1, with D unclear. The material sequenced was PBMCs. Written as DNA, the CDR3 is TGCGCCAGCAGCTTGGGGCGGGTTACTGAAGCTTTCTTT. As protein: CASSLGRVTEAFF.